The 18 T cell receptor beta chains reported below all come from one sample, sequenced in a study of siplizumab effects on memory and regulatory T cells. Measured with immunoSEQ multiplex PCR; TCRdb has only the in-frame clones, and not every one. The sample yields some 110,000 clones, about 93% seen once. Sequenced material: Tregs sorted from blood. The receptors were sampled from a human donor in good health.

V and J are TRBV19 and TRBJ1-2, with D perhaps matching TRBD1 (6 bases). V shed 7 bases and J shed 4 bases, with 22 bases lying between them. There are 16 residues in the CDR3. The germline CDR1 and CDR2 sequences are LNHDA and SQIVND (reference sequence). This CDR3 reads CASNPEAGAAFYGYTF. CDR3 in DNA: TGTGCCAGTAATCCAGAGGCAGGGGCGGCTTTCTATGGCTACACCTTC. Using reference TRBV19 and TRBJ1-2 for the parts outside the CDR3, the full variable domain is DGGITQSPKYLFRKEGQNVTLSCEQNLNHDAMYWYRQDPGQGLRLIYYSQIVNDFQKGDIAEGYSVSREKKESFPLTVTSAQKNPTAFYLCASNPEAGAAFYGYTFGSGTRLTVV.

This clone was detected only once. CDR3 sequence: CASTLIRTYNEQFF. As DNA, the CDR3 is TGTGCCAGCACCTTAATCCGGACGTACAATGAGCAGTTCTTC. The chain uses TRBV2 and TRBJ2-1; no reliable D call. The CDR3 is made up of 14 amino acids. Germline loops: CDR1 SNHLY, CDR2 FYNNEI. The ends were cut back, 7 bases at V and 4 bases at J, with 14 bases in the middle.

Comment on this clone: Sequence at one end of the junction differs from germline and may be a read error. The sample has other DNA sequences that encode this CDR3 too. This rearrangement joins TRBV5-1 to TRBJ2-5; D is unresolved. Germline V gives CDR1 SGHRS, CDR2 YFSETQ. This CDR3 region has 13 residues. The CDR3 loop reads CASSLGSRETQYF. The CDR3 DNA follows: TGCGCCAGCAGCTTGGGGTCAAGAGAGACCCAATACTTC.

This chain's CDR3 is CASSEVGQENTEAFF. DNA of the CDR3: TGTGCCAGCAGTGAAGTTGGACAGGAGAACACTGAAGCTTTCTTT. This chain joins TRBV2 and TRBJ1-1, with 7 bases lining up with TRBD1. The trim removed 1 base at V and 1 base at J, leaving 3 bases unmatched. Per germline, CDR1 SNHLY and CDR2 FYNNEI. There are 15 residues in the CDR3.

The J gene is TRBJ2-7, the V gene TRBV5-4, with 8 nucleotides matching TRBD2. The J segment lost 6 bases and the V segment lost 5 bases, leaving 13 bases of the junction unmatched. Germline CDR1 SGHNT, CDR2 YYREEE (reference sequence). The CDR3 totals 15 residues. The chain's CDR3 is CASSMGASGRPEQYF. For the CDR3, the DNA is TGTGCCAGCAGTATGGGGGCCAGCGGGAGACCCGAGCAGTACTTC.

V and J are TRBV11-2 and TRBJ2-4; a possible D gene is TRBD1 (6 bases). This CDR3 has 16 amino acids. The germline V gene has CDR1 SGHAT and CDR2 FQNNGV. Between the trimmed V and J ends, which lost 2 bases and 0 bases, there was a span of 11 bases. CDR3 loop: CASSLTDRLAKNIQYF. DNA of the CDR3: TGTGCCAGCAGCTTAACGGACAGATTAGCCAAAAACATTCAGTACTTC. Full variable domain (missing parts from reference TRBV11-2 and TRBJ2-4): EAGVAQSPRYKIIEKRQSVAFWCNPISGHATLYWYQQILGQGPKLLIQFQNNGVVDDSQLPKDRFSAERLKGVDSTLKIQPAKLEDSAVYLCASSLTDRLAKNIQYFGAGTRLSVL.

V and J are TRBV10-3 and TRBJ2-1, with 9 bases lining up with TRBD2. Trimming removed 0 bases from V and 0 bases from J; junction bases left unmatched: 3. This CDR3 is 17 amino acids long. Germline loops: CDR1 ENHRY, CDR2 SYGVKD. CDR3 DNA sequence: TGTGCCATCAGTGAGTCGGGACTAGCAAGCTCCTACAATGAGCAGTTCTTC. Translated, it gives CAISESGLASSYNEQFF.

The genes are TRBV19 and TRBJ2-7; the match to TRBD2 covers 11 bases. Germline CDR1 reads LNHDA; CDR2 reads SQIVND (reference sequence). V trimming: 6 bases; J trimming: 1 base; junction bases outside the gene matches: 5. This CDR3 has 15 residues. CDR3 nucleotide sequence: TGTGCCAGTAGACGGGGACTAGCGGAATCCTACGAGCAGTACTTC. Amino acids: CASRRGLAESYEQYF.

The chain employs TRBV6-5 and TRBJ1-3, with D possibly being TRBD1 (5 bases). CDR1 and CDR2 (germline): MNHEY, SVGAGI. The V end was cut by 0 bases, the J end by 2 bases, with 11 bases between. This CDR3 contains 16 residues. The CDR3 here is CASSYSGVRPGNTIYF. The CDR3 DNA reads TGTGCCAGCAGTTACTCGGGGGTCCGTCCTGGAAACACCATATATTTT.

The chain joins TRBV11-3 to TRBJ2-3; the D is unclear. The CDR3 extends over 11 amino acids. Germline values: CDR1 SGHNT, CDR2 YENEEA. Trimming left V 1 base short and J 4 bases short, with 0 bases between. In nucleotides, the CDR3 is TGTGCCAGCAGCTTAGCAGATACGCAGTATTTT. This codes for CASSLADTQYF.

V is TRBV5-5 and J is TRBJ1-5; 7 bases align to TRBD1. The germline V gene encodes CDR1 SGHKS and CDR2 YYEKEE (reference sequence). Trimming cost V 3 bases and J 3 bases; bases outside gene matches: 6. The CDR3 covers 15 residues. The CDR3 nucleotides are TGTGCCAGCAGCTGGAATGACAGGGTCAATCAGCCCCAGCATTTT. The encoded protein is CASSWNDRVNQPQHF.

The V call is TRBV2, the J call TRBJ1-2; D remains ambiguous. The CDR3 totals 13 residues. The germline CDR1 and CDR2 sequences are SNHLY and FYNNEI. With 6 bases removed from V and 5 bases from J, the gap between germline ends came to 13 bases. CDR3 in amino acids: CASSAVRDYGYTF. The CDR3 DNA is TGTGCCAGCAGCGCTGTCAGAGATTATGGCTACACCTTC.

V and J are TRBV7-2 and TRBJ2-3, with 9 bases aligning to TRBD2. The length of the CDR3 is 16 residues. Germline-derived CDR1 and CDR2 are SGHTA and FQGNSA. V shed 1 base, J shed 2 bases, and the junction held 4 bases outside the gene matches. The CDR3 DNA follows: TGTGCCAGCAGCTTAGACCGCGGGAGGGTCACAGATACGCAGTATTTT. Translation: CASSLDRGRVTDTQYF.

The CDR3 DNA is TGCAGCGGACGATTACAGGGACGCGAGCAGTACTTC. As protein: CSGRLQGREQYF. The chain is built from TRBV29-1 and TRBJ2-5; possible D gene TRBD1, 6 bases. The J call is doubtful: the DNA matches TRBJ2-7 better. This CDR3 has 12 amino acids. Germline CDR1 is SQVTM and CDR2 is ANQGSEA.

The CDR3 protein is CAISLAGVRSGANVLTF. The CDR3 DNA reads TGTGCCATCAGTTTAGCGGGAGTCCGCTCTGGGGCCAACGTCCTGACTTTC. The J gene is TRBJ2-6, the V gene TRBV10-3, with 9 bases identical to TRBD2. There are 17 residues in the CDR3. Per the germline V gene, CDR1 is ENHRY and CDR2 is SYGVKD. Trimming at V came to 5 bases and at J to 0 bases, leaving 5 bases not matched to a gene.

This clone came up a few times. The V gene is TRBV6-5, the J gene TRBJ1-4; no definite D call. Per the germline V gene, CDR1 is MNHEY and CDR2 is SVGAGI. CDR3 length: 12 amino acids. The V and J ends lost 5 bases and 10 bases respectively, with 11 bases between them. Here the CDR3 reads CASSRTFGKLFF. The CDR3, as DNA: TGTGCCAGCAGTCGGACCTTTGGAAAACTGTTTTTT.

The chain carries TRBV7-2 and TRBJ2-3; the D gene is possibly TRBD2 (5 bases). V was trimmed by 5 bases and J by 0 bases, leaving 9 bases between them. CDR3 length: 14 residues. Germline-derived CDR1 and CDR2 are SGHTA and FQGNSA. The CDR3 nucleotides are TGTGCCAGCAGCGCCCGGACTAGCACAGATACGCAGTATTTT. It translates to CASSARTSTDTQYF.

This chain connects TRBV7-3 to TRBJ2-7; 12 nucleotides match TRBD2. J gave up 6 bases and V 4 bases, and 1 base lay outside the gene matches. CDR1 and CDR2 from the germline V gene are SGHTA and FQGTGA. The CDR3 contains 13 residues. The CDR3 DNA is TGTGCCAGCAGCTGGACTAGCGGGACCGAGCAGTACTTC. It translates to CASSWTSGTEQYF.